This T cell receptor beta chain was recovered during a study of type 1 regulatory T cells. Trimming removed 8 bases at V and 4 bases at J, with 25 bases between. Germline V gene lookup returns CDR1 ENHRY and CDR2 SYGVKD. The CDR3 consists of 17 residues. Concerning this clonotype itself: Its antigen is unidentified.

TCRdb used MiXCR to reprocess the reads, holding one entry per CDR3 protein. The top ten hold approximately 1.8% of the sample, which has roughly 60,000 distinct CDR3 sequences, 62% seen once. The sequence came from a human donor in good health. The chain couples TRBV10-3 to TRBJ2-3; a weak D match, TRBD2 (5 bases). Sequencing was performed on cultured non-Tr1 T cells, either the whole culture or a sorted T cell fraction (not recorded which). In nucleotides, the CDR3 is TGTGCCATCCGGCCGGGTGCGGGCAGACAACGAGCAGATACGCAGTATTTT. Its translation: CAIRPGAGRQRADTQYF.